The clone carrying this T cell receptor (beta chain) came up once. Its antigen is currently unknown. CD45RO-negative, CCR7-positively selected cells formed the naive CD8 fraction, excluding terminally differentiated effector memory CD45RA+ cells. The record originates from a study of shared clonotypes between healthy human individuals. General study points: It was the few donors that limited the genetic and exposure-history diversity represented. Sampling involved blood alone; tissue repertoires likely differ.

V lost 4 bases and J 3 bases, leaving 29 bases between the germline ends. In germline, CDR1 is LNHNV, CDR2 YYDKDF (reference sequence). The CDR3 length is 20 residues. The data were produced by immunoSEQ multiplex PCR, yet TCRdb's version contains in-frame clones alone and is incomplete. The sample has about 1.9 million clones, 80% to 95% seen once. The chain joins TRBV15 to TRBJ2-3; possibly TRBD2 for D (6 bases). The clonotype originates from a man between 18 and 35 years old in good health. Some clones in this sample may be carry-over from other donors' samples. Sample: naive CD8+ T cells from PBMCs. The CDR3 DNA follows: TGTGCCACCAGCATCCCCTGGCGGGGAAGGGCCGGGAGTCATACAGATACGCAGTATTTT. Amino acid sequence: CATSIPWRGRAGSHTDTQYF.